What follows are 17 T cell receptor beta chains derived from one specimen sequenced in a study of T cells after yellow fever vaccination. TCRdb used MiXCR to reprocess the 5' RACE reads, holding one entry per CDR3 protein. The sample has some 73,000 distinct CDR3 sequences, 7.5% to 8% seen once; the top ten hold about 40%. This specimen consisted of CD8+ T cells sorted from PBMCs, obtained on the day of the yellow fever booster vaccination. The receptors here all came from a man younger than 40 who received the YFV17D yellow fever vaccine.

At least ten counts were recorded for this clonotype. V gene TRBV2 combines with J gene TRBJ1-4, with 8 nucleotides matching TRBD1. The CDR3 has 16 amino acids. After removal of 6 bases from V and 0 bases from J, the junction contained 6 bases not matched to a gene. Germline V gives CDR1 SNHLY, CDR2 FYNNEI. The CDR3 is CASRPGQDATNEKLFF. In DNA form, the CDR3 reads TGTGCCAGCAGGCCGGGACAGGATGCAACTAATGAAAAACTGTTTTTT.

For this clonotype: A much larger clone sits a single nucleotide away, making a read error possible. The V gene is TRBV6-5, the J gene TRBJ2-1, with a tentative D call TRBD1 (6 bases). Germline V gene lookup returns CDR1 MNHEY and CDR2 SVGAGI. The CDR3 has 16 amino acids. The chain's CDR3 is CTSSYSVGHQYNEQFF. The DNA for the CDR3 is TGTACCAGCAGTTACTCTGTGGGACACCAATACAATGAGCAGTTCTTC.

This clonotype was seen a handful of times. J is TRBJ2-1 and V is TRBV5-1; 8 bases line up with TRBD2. Germline assignment: CDR1 SGHRS and CDR2 YFSETQ. CDR3 length equals 16 residues. V gave up 0 bases and J gave up 8 bases; unmatched junction bases: 10. The CDR3 DNA sequence: TGCGCCAGCAGCTTGGCTCCTAGCGGGTACGGCGATGAGCAGTTCTTC. It encodes CASSLAPSGYGDEQFF.

This clonotype appeared a few times. The DNA of the CDR3 is TGTGCCAGCAGCTTACTCCCAATAGGCGAGCAGTACTTC. This gives the protein CASSLLPIGEQYF. This chain uses TRBV7-3 with TRBJ2-7; D unresolved. Per the germline V gene, CDR1 is SGHTA and CDR2 is FQGTGA. CDR3 length: 13 amino acids. V lost 2 bases to trimming and J lost 6 bases, with 11 bases between them.

This clonotype showed up just a few times. The rearrangement links TRBV29-1 to TRBJ2-1, with D perhaps assigned TRBD1 or TRBD2 (5 bases each). V lost 4 bases, J lost 8 bases, and 15 bases lay in between. The germline CDR1 and CDR2 sequences are SQVTM and ANQGSEA. There are 13 residues in the CDR3. CDR3 residues: CSVGGGPIDEQFF. The CDR3 bases are TGCAGCGTTGGGGGCGGGCCAATCGATGAGCAGTTCTTC.

This clonotype occurred a few times. The V and J genes are TRBV2 and TRBJ1-1; D uncertain. The CDR3 has 10 residues. From germline, CDR1 is SNHLY and CDR2 FYNNEI. V was cut by 6 bases and J by 8 bases, with 7 bases left in between. The CDR3 loop reads CASRIVEAFF. CDR3 nucleotides: TGTGCCAGCAGAATTGTAGAAGCTTTCTTT.

V and J are TRBV12-3 or TRBV12-4 and TRBJ2-7; the match to TRBD1 covers 9 bases. This CDR3 is 13 amino acids long. With 6 bases clipped from V and 6 bases from J, the junction kept 6 bases outside the gene matches. This CDR3 is CASRGTGLFEQYF. The CDR3 nucleotides read TGTGCCAGCAGGGGGACAGGGTTGTTCGAGCAGTACTTC.

This clonotype occurred many times. CDR3 sequence (DNA): TGTGCCAGCAGCACCAGGACTAGCTCTTCCGATGAGCAGTTCTTC. Protein: CASSTRTSSSDEQFF. The J gene is TRBJ2-1, the V gene TRBV9; 8 nucleotides match TRBD2. From germline, CDR1 is SGDLS and CDR2 YYNGEE. This CDR3 has 15 residues. J lost 8 bases, V lost 4 bases, and 11 bases had no gene match.

The sample holds many counts of this clonotype. This sequence joins TRBV7-6 and TRBJ2-1, with 10 bases that match TRBD2. V lost 5 bases and J lost 4; bases outside the gene matches: 8. CDR3 length: 16 residues. The V gene's germline CDR1 is SGHVS and CDR2 FNYEAQ. For the CDR3, the DNA is TGTGCCAGCAGCCCAGAGGCACTAGCGGGATACAATGAGCAGTTCTTC. It translates to CASSPEALAGYNEQFF. The full variable domain, completed using reference TRBV7-6 and TRBJ2-1, is GAGVSQSPRYKVTKRGQDVALRCDPISGHVSLYWYRQALGQGPEFLTYFNYEAQQDKSGLPNDRFSAERPEGSISTLTIQRTEQRDSAMYRCASSPEALAGYNEQFFGPGTRLTVL.

This clonotype turned up a few times. The chain joins TRBV27 to TRBJ1-4, with 8 bases that match TRBD1. The V and J ends lost 3 bases and 11 bases, in that order; junction bases with no gene match: 8. CDR3 length: 14 amino acids. CDR1 is MNHEY, CDR2 SMNVEV, per germline (reference sequence). The CDR3 region is CASSFTGGFAKLFF. The DNA of the CDR3 is TGTGCCAGCAGTTTTACAGGGGGATTCGCTAAACTGTTTTTT.

V and J are TRBV6-2 or TRBV6-3 and TRBJ2-1, with 8 bases fitting TRBD2. The CDR3 runs to 16 residues. V lost 6 bases to trimming and J lost 1 base; unmatched junction nucleotides: 8. Germline lookup yields CDR1 MNHEY and CDR2 SVGEGT. Here the CDR3 DNA reads TGTGCCAGCAGCCTACTAGCGGTCACATCCTACAATGAGCAGTTCTTC. Its protein product is CASSLLAVTSYNEQFF.

The chain has TRBV6-5 and TRBJ2-7; possibly TRBD1 for D (5 bases). This CDR3 is 14 amino acids long. Per germline, CDR1 MNHEY and CDR2 SVGAGI. Trimming pared 3 bases from V and 4 bases from J, leaving 13 bases between. CDR3 protein: CASSYNEDIYEQYF. As DNA, the CDR3 is TGTGCCAGCAGTTATAATGAGGACATTTACGAGCAGTACTTC.

This clonotype was seen repeatedly, ten times or more. The J gene is TRBJ2-3, the V gene TRBV19; maybe TRBD2 (5 bases). V was cut by 5 bases and J by 2 bases, with 11 bases left in between. Germline V gives CDR1 LNHDA, CDR2 SQIVND (reference sequence). CDR3 length: 14 amino acids. CDR3 protein: CASSWRTNTDTQYF. CDR3 sequence (DNA): TGTGCCAGTAGTTGGAGGACCAACACAGATACGCAGTATTTT.

In this sample, this clonotype turned up many times. The J gene is TRBJ1-2, the V gene TRBV14; D uncertain. Trimming took off 5 bases at V and 5 bases at J, with 24 bases between the two ends. Germline V gene sequence: CDR1 SGHDN, CDR2 FVKESK. This CDR3 spans 17 amino acids. CDR3 in DNA: TGTGCCAGCAGCACTAACCCTTTTGTTGGCGGGTCTTATGGCTACACCTTC. Protein product: CASSTNPFVGGSYGYTF. Combining the CDR3 with reference TRBV14 and TRBJ1-2 gives the whole variable domain EAGVTQFPSHSVIEKGQTVTLRCDPISGHDNLYWYRRVMGKEIKFLLHFVKESKQDESGMPNNRFLAERTGGTYSTLKVQPAELEDSGVYFCASSTNPFVGGSYGYTFGSGTRLTVV.

The chain carries TRBV7-6 and TRBJ2-5; TRBD2 matches at 10 bases. The CDR3 is 15 amino acids. In germline, CDR1 is SGHVS, CDR2 FNYEAQ. The V and J ends lost 2 bases and 3 bases, in that order; junction bases with no gene match: 3. The CDR3 region has the DNA TGTGCCAGCAGCTTACTAAGCGGGAGGGAAGAGACCCAGTACTTC. Encoded protein: CASSLLSGREETQYF.

In its sample, this clonotype was seen a few times. The V gene is TRBV4-2, the J gene TRBJ2-3; 13 nucleotides match TRBD2. V lost 5 bases and J lost 3; bases outside the gene matches: 5. CDR1 and CDR2 from the germline V gene are LGHNA and YNFKEQ. The CDR3 consists of 16 residues. DNA for the CDR3: TGTGCCAGCAGCACATGGACTAGCGGGAGTACAGATACGCAGTATTTT. Its translation is CASSTWTSGSTDTQYF.

This clonotype has a handful of counts. V usage is TRBV4-2 and J usage is TRBJ2-7; D is uncertain. Trimming stripped 0 bases from V and 0 bases from J, with 6 bases between. Germline values: CDR1 LGHNA, CDR2 YNFKEQ. The CDR3 sequence is 14 residues long. The CDR3 reads CASSQEDSSYEQYF. The CDR3 DNA sequence: TGTGCCAGCAGCCAAGAAGACTCCTCCTACGAGCAGTACTTC.